The sequence of this T cell receptor (beta chain) was determined in a study of patients and donors after allogeneic stem cell transplantation. TCRdb ran MiXCR on the RT-PCR reads and lists one entry per CDR3 protein. The table has around 200,000 distinct CDR3 sequences, 35% to 45% seen once. The germline CDR1 and CDR2 sequences are MGHDK and SYGVNS. The CDR3 length is 14 residues. The V and J ends lost 4 bases and 2 bases respectively, with 12 bases between them. The receptor was derived from a human donor who was either an allogeneic HSCT recipient or a stem cell or donor lymphocyte infusion donor (not recorded which). It is not recorded whose cells these are; they may come from a transplant donor. This chain uses TRBV25-1 with TRBJ2-7, with D unclear. Sequencing used blood, either unsorted or a sorted T cell fraction (not recorded which). The CDR3 DNA is TGTGCCAGCAGTGCCCTCGTGGAAACCTACGAGCAGTACTTC. Its translation: CASSALVETYEQYF.